This T cell receptor (beta chain) was obtained from a study of regulatory T cells in long-lasting Graves disease. Points on this clonotype: Its antigen is undetermined.

Study-wide results and caveats: Newly diagnosed disease favored TRBV20-1 and TRBJ2-1 over persistent disease.

The TCR beta library used iRepertoire HTBI primers with Arm-PCR amplification of CDR3. Original data processing: Around 59 TRBV and approximately 13 TRBJ segments were identified across samples. TCRdb called the multiplex PCR reads again in MiXCR, with one record for every CDR3 protein. The V and J calls and clone size come from TCRdb's table, not from the authors' own analysis. This repertoire shows some 250,000 distinct CDR3 sequences, about 19% found once; its top ten account for 11% to 15%. Time point described: newly diagnosed GD, antithyroid drugs for less than 3 months. Generation of the TCR library employed RNA extracted from PBMCs. EDTA tubes received about 9.2 milliliters of collected peripheral blood. In germline, CDR1 is SEHNR, CDR2 FQNEAQ (reference sequence). The CDR3 covers 17 residues. With 1 base clipped from V and 3 bases from J, the junction kept 5 bases outside the gene matches.

V usage is TRBV7-9 and J usage is TRBJ1-4; 10 bases agree with TRBD1. The source of this sequence is a female donor with Graves disease. Sequenced material: peripheral blood mononuclear cells (PBMCs), taken at new diagnosis, from a patient treated with antithyroid drugs. The CDR3 DNA reads as TGTGCCAGCAGCTTAGGACAGGGGGCGCCGGCTAATGAAAAACTGTTTTTT. This sequence encodes CASSLGQGAPANEKLFF.